The entry that follows covers one T cell receptor (beta chain) sequence. This clone was seen only a few times. Its antigen remains unidentified. No per-base quality is available; no much larger clone lies one base away. The immunoSEQ Assay, a bias-controlled multiplex PCR, was used to amplify TCRbeta CDR3 regions from genomic DNA. In the authors' own workflow: The number of nucleated cells in each sample was estimated by amplification of reference gene primers within the assay. Sequence reads were collapsed and filtered to measure the absolute abundance of every unique TCRbeta CDR3 rearrangement. For each sample, productive Simpson clonality was calculated by taking the square root of Simpson's diversity index across productive rearrangements. This is the immuneACCESS table as TCRdb keeps it, with only in-frame sequences that have V and J called. A part of the clones is gone; compared with another copy, unresolved V genes explain less than half, and the rest is unexplained. V, J and clone size are taken as reported in that table, and D and trimming were inferred from the DNA itself. The sample has about 380,000 clones on record, 87% of them singletons. 1% to 1.5% of the sample belongs to the ten largest clones.

V is cut back by 1 base and J by 4 bases, with 5 bases in the junction unmatched. CDR1 and CDR2 are drawn from the germline V gene (reference sequence): WNHNN, SYGVQD. Taken from cysteine to phenylalanine, the CDR3 has 15 residues. Of the read, only the CDR3 DNA is kept; its 45 bases are in frame from base 1. This sample was taken from a study of blood T cell repertoires in COVID-19 (dated by TCRdb to 2018 to 2021). Background on the whole study: Collaborator samples came from the United States, Italy and Spain and covered acute and convalescent phases of COVID-19. The prospective study material was composed of cDNA or gDNA derived from T cells, B-cell-depleted T cells, or PBMCs. Deeply sampled blood TCRbeta repertoires from subjects exposed to, actively infected with, or recovered from COVID-19 were included in the dataset. The repertoires were made available in a free public database intended to serve as a resource for research on the immune response to SARS-CoV-2. The samples were drawn from the first 160 participants of the ongoing ImmuneRACE study and from some 1,300 subjects provided by 6 global collaborators. Sample metadata almost always included a de-identified subject ID, COVID-19 status, age in years and sex. Where HLA class I and class II types were available, the types were taken from metadata supplied by the sample provider, not from assay-based typing. Broad study findings and their caveats: How much clinical and demographic metadata was included differed by source and by participant, and the metadata was provided uncurated.

Enrolling through a virtual design, the prospective study's participants ranged in age from roughly 18 to 100 years and lived across about two dozen United States geographic areas. In the prospective study, participants were assigned to cohorts based on the clinical history participants reported in a screening survey and a study questionnaire. Recovered participants in ImmuneRACE Cohort 3 were defined as having two consecutive negative NP/OP PCR tests, clearance from a healthcare professional, or resolution of symptoms. Mobile phlebotomists in the prospective study collected whole blood, serum and a nasopharyngeal or oropharyngeal swab from every participant. Participants in the prospective study had the option to provide additional blood draws and questionnaires over an approximately 2-month period. Before DNA extraction, blood samples from the prospective study were shipped at room temperature or frozen.

The V gene is TRBV10-1 and the J gene is TRBJ2-3; 7 nucleotides in the junction match TRBD1. The sample consisted of PBMCs or T cells enriched from blood (not recorded which). The receptor was derived from a man aged 25-45 years who had recovered from COVID-19. The nucleotides are TGCGCCAGCAGTGAGTTGACAGGGAAAGCAGATACGCAGTATTTT. Its amino acids are CASSELTGKADTQYF.